This T cell receptor beta chain comes out of a study of blood T cells in healthy people across ages (dated by TCRdb to about 2015). About the full investigation: In model experiments, template switching captured roughly one uniquely barcoded TCR beta cDNA molecule for every two T cells. To avoid experimental bias, donors of different ages were randomly spread across the sequencing lanes. To track age-related changes in TCR beta repertoire diversity, the study relied on deep sequencing normalized with unique cDNA molecular identifiers. Using the same blood draw, the study looked at two additional independent replicas of 1 million unique cDNA reads for two donors, one aged 18 to 29 and the other aged 80 or older. Four age groups were formed from the donors: young (average roughly 16 years), middle-aged (approximately 40), aged (over 55) and long-lived (more than 75).

Donors were around 37 systemically healthy Caucasian individuals from Russia aged roughly 6 to 100 years. Approximately 11 milliliters of peripheral blood were drawn from each donor into EDTA-treated Vacutainer tubes. PBMCs were isolated by Ficoll-Paque density-gradient centrifugation, with at least 7 million obtained per sample. Total RNA was extracted from PBMCs with Trizol reagent, with at least 6 micrograms obtained per sample. For every donor, an aliquot of PBMCs went through flow cytometry to measure the percentages of naive CD45RAhigh/CD27high T cells. This clonotype was seen repeatedly, ten times or more. Its antigen is still unknown. Base-call qualities are not available, and no considerably larger clone is one nucleotide away. Summary of the overall study and its limitations: Observed TCR beta diversity per million T cells fell roughly linearly with age, and a significant reduction was already apparent by age roughly 40. The percentage of naive T cells measured by flow cytometry correlated strongly with observed TCR beta diversity. Total diversity estimates from one million sequenced T cells were considered lower bounds and underestimates. The CMV infection status of donors was not known, potentially confounding age-related changes in expanded clonotypes. The long-lived group showed more naive CD4+ T cells, fewer expanded clones and increased TCR diversity than the aged group, suggesting age selection. Since profiling was done on bulk unsorted PBMCs, naive and antigen-experienced compartments could not be conclusively compared.

Libraries came from 5' RACE. Sequencing used an Illumina HiSeq 2500. A second PCR of about 6 to 11 cycles was performed with a sample-barcoded 5' primer and a J-beta primer mix. Each TCR beta cDNA molecule received a unique molecular identifier from a template-switch 5' adaptor carrying 12 random nucleotides. At least 2.5 million CDR3-containing paired-end reads were obtained from each sample. The Mint cDNA synthesis kit, primed by a TRBC-specific oligonucleotide, was used to synthesize first-strand cDNA from all RNA. All cDNA was treated with uracil-DNA glycosylase and then went through a first 18-cycle PCR with the universal primers M1SS and BC2_uni_R. The paper's processing steps were these. Normalization of each sample was performed by random selection of 1 million high-quality reads, each carrying a distinct molecular identifier. Reads with shared molecular identifiers were discarded instead of being binned into consensus sequences. MiTCR, run with a Q25 quality threshold and the strictest error-elimination algorithm, handled CDR3 identification, clonotype clustering and error correction. A nonparametric unseen species model with Euler transformation was used to estimate lower-bound total TCR beta diversity. The public reads were run again by TCRdb, first through fastp at Q25 and then through MiXCR, and only productive beta chains were kept. Every distinct CDR3 protein forms one entry, paired with its most common genes and DNA. The V and J calls were determined by TCRdb, not by the authors. The sample profile shows some 670,000 distinct CDR3 sequences; about 51% of them were found once. Of the sample, less than 15% falls within the top ten clones.

CDR1 and CDR2, looked up from the germline V gene, are SGHRS and YFSETQ. V gives up 0 bases and J gives up 0 bases, and the segment between their germline ends measures 11 bases. The CDR3 sequence holds 16 residues, the cysteine and phenylalanine included. The read is trimmed to its CDR3 DNA, 48 bases read in frame from base 1. Sequenced: blood. The TCR originated in a woman of 80 years or more in good health. The V gene is TRBV5-1 and the J gene is TRBJ2-3; the D gene identity is not certain. This receptor has the CDR3 CASSLGVIASTDTQYF. Here is the DNA: TGCGCCAGCAGCTTGGGAGTCATCGCTAGCACAGATACGCAGTATTTT.